These 24 T cell receptor beta chains came from one sample sequenced in a study of technical replicates of blood from a few donors. TCRdb's copy holds only in-frame clones and misses some; the assay was immunoSEQ multiplex PCR. The sample shows more than 90,000 clones, over 95% of them seen only once. Sequenced material: T cells isolated from PBMCs. These receptors came from a human donor in good health.

The rearrangement uses TRBV5-4 and TRBJ2-3; D is unclear. Germline CDR1 is SGHNT and CDR2 is YYREEE (reference sequence). V was shortened by 3 bases and J by 0 bases, with 11 bases between the two germline ends. This CDR3 region has 15 residues. The CDR3 DNA is TGTGCCAGCAGCTCTCGTCGCGAAAGCACAGATACGCAGTATTTT. Protein product: CASSSRRESTDTQYF.

The chain uses TRBV28 and TRBJ2-7; TRBD1 matches 7 bases. The CDR3 extends over 14 amino acids. Germline trimming cut 2 bases from V and 5 bases from J; bases unmatched to any gene: 6. Germline V CDR1 and CDR2: MDHEN, SYDVKM. CDR3: CASSLRQGVNEQYF. CDR3 sequence (DNA): TGTGCCAGCAGTTTAAGGCAGGGGGTCAACGAGCAGTACTTC.

V is TRBV6-1 and J is TRBJ1-3; D remains unclear. The CDR3 totals 14 residues. Trimming stripped 2 bases from V and 8 bases from J, with 13 bases between. Germline lookup yields CDR1 MNHNS and CDR2 SASEGT. CDR3 sequence reads: CASSELRGQHTIYF. In nucleotides, the CDR3 is TGTGCCAGCAGTGAACTCCGCGGCCAGCACACCATATATTTT.

V is TRBV6-5 and J is TRBJ2-1; a possible D gene is TRBD2 (6 bases). Germline CDR1 is MNHEY and CDR2 is SVGAGI. V was clipped by 7 bases and J by 8 bases, with 18 bases between them. The CDR3 is made up of 14 amino acids. The CDR3 nucleotides are TGTGCCAGCAATCGACTAGGAGGGAACGATGAGCAGTTCTTC. It translates to CASNRLGGNDEQFF.

V and J are TRBV25-1 and TRBJ2-1; TRBD1 aligns across 10 bases. J lost 7 bases, V lost 1 base, and 7 bases had no gene match. Germline V gene lookup returns CDR1 MGHDK and CDR2 SYGVNS. The CDR3 is made up of 16 amino acids. In nucleotides, the CDR3 is TGTGCCAGCAGTGAATCTGCCGGGACAGGGGAGAATGAGCAGTTCTTC. It codes for CASSESAGTGENEQFF. Full variable domain (remainder filled in from reference TRBV25-1 and TRBJ2-1): EADIYQTPRYLVIGTGKKITLECSQTMGHDKMYWYQQDPGMELHLIHYSYGVNSTEKGDLSSESTVSRIRTEHFPLTLESARPSHTSQYLCASSESAGTGENEQFFGPGTRLTVL.

This clone was observed a handful of times. The rearrangement links TRBV27 to TRBJ2-3; TRBD1 is a possible D gene (6 bases). The V and J ends lost 6 bases and 3 bases respectively, with 10 bases between them. CDR1 MNHEY and CDR2 SMNVEV come from the germline V gene (reference sequence). The CDR3 consists of 13 residues. The CDR3 reads CASSRTVTDTQYF. CDR3 nucleotide sequence: TGTGCCAGCAGCCGGACAGTTACAGATACGCAGTATTTT.

The chain carries TRBV7-3 and TRBJ1-1; D may be TRBD1 (5 bases). The germline CDR1 and CDR2 sequences are SGHTA and FQGTGA. This CDR3 is 14 amino acids long. V was clipped by 0 bases and J by 4 bases, with 9 bases between them. CDR3 sequence: CASSLTSGGTEAFF. The CDR3 bases are TGTGCCAGCAGCTTAACAAGCGGGGGCACTGAAGCTTTCTTT. Together with reference TRBV7-3 and TRBJ1-1, the CDR3 gives the full variable domain: GAGVSQTPSNKVTEKGKYVELRCDPISGHTALYWYRQSLGQGPEFLIYFQGTGAADDSGLPNDRFFAVRPEGSVSTLKIQRTERGDSAVYLCASSLTSGGTEAFFGQGTRLTVV.

This chain uses TRBV11-2 with TRBJ2-7; unclear D gene. Trimming left V 5 bases short and J 3 bases short, with 5 bases between. This CDR3 comprises 11 residues. Germline V gene sequence: CDR1 SGHAT, CDR2 FQNNGV. CDR3 in amino acids: CASSTSYEQYF. Here the CDR3 DNA reads TGTGCCAGCAGCACCAGCTACGAGCAGTACTTC.

V is TRBV5-6 and J is TRBJ2-7; 8 nucleotides match TRBD2. After removal of 5 bases from V and 6 bases from J, the junction contained 10 bases not matched to a gene. This CDR3 region has 14 residues. Germline CDR1 reads SGHDT; CDR2 reads YYEEEE. The CDR3 sequence: CASRIAGSPGEQYF. As DNA, the CDR3 is TGTGCCAGCAGAATAGCGGGATCCCCCGGCGAGCAGTACTTC.

This chain links TRBV10-3 with TRBJ2-5, with 7 positions matching TRBD1. V lost 11 bases and J lost 2; bases outside the gene matches: 11. Per the germline V gene, CDR1 is ENHRY and CDR2 is SYGVKD. This CDR3 contains 14 residues. Written as DNA, the CDR3 is TGTGCCGCCAGCGAGGGACAGCCACAAGAGACCCAGTACTTC. This gives the protein CAASEGQPQETQYF.

The rearrangement links TRBV28 to TRBJ1-1; D ambiguous. The CDR3 spans 12 residues. The V gene's germline CDR1 is MDHEN and CDR2 SYDVKM. Trimming cost V 2 bases and J 8 bases, with 9 bases left between them. The CDR3 loop is CASSLMRGEAFF. CDR3 sequence (DNA): TGTGCCAGCAGTTTAATGAGAGGCGAAGCTTTCTTT.

The CDR3 DNA follows: TGTGCCAGGCGATGGGGCCAGGGGGAGACCCAGTACTTC. Translation gives CARRWGQGETQYF. The chain recombines TRBV2 with TRBJ2-5, with a weak D call TRBD1 (6 bases). Trimming shortened V by 9 bases and J by 5 bases, and 16 bases separated the two germline ends. Per germline, CDR1 SNHLY and CDR2 FYNNEI. This CDR3 comprises 13 residues.

V usage is TRBV6-5 and J usage is TRBJ2-3; TRBD2 aligns across 11 bases. V dropped 4 bases and J dropped 5; count of bases not matched to a gene: 5. Germline V gives CDR1 MNHEY, CDR2 SVGAGI. CDR3 length: 15 amino acids. The CDR3 region is CASSFSGRAGDTQYF. The CDR3 region has the DNA TGTGCCAGCAGTTTTAGCGGGAGGGCCGGAGATACGCAGTATTTT.

The chain combines TRBV9 with TRBJ1-1; D gene uncertain. V was clipped by 4 bases and J by 7 bases, with 17 bases between them. This CDR3 comprises 14 residues. CDR1 is SGDLS, CDR2 YYNGEE, per germline. The CDR3 loop reads CASSPRANRHEAFF. CDR3 sequence (DNA): TGTGCCAGCAGCCCCCGTGCCAACAGACATGAAGCTTTCTTT.

V and J are TRBV6-1 and TRBJ2-7; D is possibly TRBD2 (5 bases). The length of the CDR3 is 13 residues. V shed 5 bases and J shed 6 bases, with 14 bases lying between them. Germline lookup yields CDR1 MNHNS and CDR2 SASEGT. As DNA, the CDR3 is TGTGCCAGCAGTCCCGGGAATGTACGCGAGCAGTACTTC. It codes for CASSPGNVREQYF.

This chain joins TRBV7-3 and TRBJ1-2, with a tentative D call TRBD1 (6 bases). CDR3 size: 14 residues. The germline gives CDR1 SGHTA, CDR2 FQGTGA. Trimming removed 5 bases at V and 4 bases at J, with 14 bases between. CDR3 loop: CASSPTQGFYGYTF. The CDR3 DNA is TGTGCCAGCAGCCCAACCCAGGGGTTCTATGGCTACACCTTC.

The chain has TRBV29-1 and TRBJ2-7; D not resolved. V gave up 6 bases and J gave up 3 bases, with 9 bases separating them. CDR3 length: 11 amino acids. CDR1 SQVTM and CDR2 ANQGSEA come from the germline V gene. The CDR3, as DNA: TGCAGCGTGGGCGTTAACTACGAGCAGTACTTC. Translating it yields CSVGVNYEQYF.

V gene TRBV5-6 combines with J gene TRBJ1-1; D not resolved. In germline, CDR1 is SGHDT, CDR2 YYEEEE. V shed 4 bases and J shed 7 bases, with 11 bases lying between them. The length of the CDR3 is 12 residues. CDR3 sequence: CASSLTSGEAFF. In DNA form, the CDR3 reads TGTGCCAGCAGCCTTACTAGCGGTGAAGCTTTCTTT. The entire variable domain, with the rest obtained from reference TRBV5-6 and TRBJ1-1, is as follows: DAGVTQSPTHLIKTRGQQVTLRCSPKSGHDTVSWYQQALGQGPQFIFQYYEEEERQRGNFPDRFSGHQFPNYSSELNVNALLLGDSALYLCASSLTSGEAFFGQGTRLTVV.

CDR3 protein: CASSQEGGRSTDTQYF. For the CDR3, the DNA is TGCGCCAGCAGCCAAGAAGGCGGGAGGTCCACAGATACGCAGTATTTT. V gene TRBV4-1 combines with J gene TRBJ2-3, with 8 bases fitting TRBD2. The CDR3 runs to 16 residues. V lost 0 bases and J lost 2; bases outside the gene matches: 4. Germline CDR1 reads MGHRA; CDR2 reads YSYEKL.

In nucleotides, the CDR3 is TGCGCCAGCAGCCAAGATTGGGCAGGGGGCTTGCCGGAGCAGTACTTC. Translation: CASSQDWAGGLPEQYF. The V and J genes are TRBV4-1 and TRBJ2-7; 8 bases agree with TRBD1. The CDR3 spans 16 residues. The germline CDR1 and CDR2 sequences are MGHRA and YSYEKL. Trimming at V came to 0 bases and at J to 7 bases, leaving 11 bases not matched to a gene.

J is TRBJ2-7 and V is TRBV6-5, with D tentatively TRBD1 (5 bases). Trimming removed 3 bases from V and 3 bases from J, with 9 bases in between. This CDR3 comprises 13 residues. Germline CDR1 MNHEY, CDR2 SVGAGI. CDR3 bases: TGTGCCAGCAGTTATTCAGGGAACTACGAGCAGTACTTC. It specifies CASSYSGNYEQYF.

The chain couples TRBV19 to TRBJ1-5; 12 nucleotides agree with TRBD1. Germline V CDR1 and CDR2: LNHDA, SQIVND (reference sequence). V shed 5 bases and J 3 bases; nucleotides not matched to a gene: 5. The CDR3 has 16 amino acids. The CDR3 bases are TGTGCCAGTAGTGCCGGGACAGGGGGCTACAATCAGCCCCAGCATTTT. Translated, it gives CASSAGTGGYNQPQHF.

This clone was recorded once. The genes are TRBV4-1 and TRBJ2-2, with D possibly TRBD2 on 5 matching bases. CDR1 MGHRA and CDR2 YSYEKL come from the germline V gene. The CDR3 runs to 15 residues. V was trimmed by 2 bases and J by 9 bases, leaving 16 bases between them. In DNA form, the CDR3 reads TGCGCCAGCAGCCAATTGATCGGGGTATATTGGGAGCTGTTTTTT. Translating it yields CASSQLIGVYWELFF.

The chain is built from TRBV6-5 and TRBJ1-1, with D possibly being TRBD1 (6 bases). This CDR3 is built from 14 residues. Germline V CDR1 and CDR2: MNHEY, SVGAGI. V was cut by 2 bases and J by 1 base, with 8 bases left in between. The CDR3 loop is CASSYGTRNTEAFF. CDR3 nucleotide sequence: TGTGCCAGCAGTTACGGGACACGGAACACTGAAGCTTTCTTT.